The entry below gives a single TCR beta chain sequence along with its context. Its antigen remains undetermined. Base qualities were left out, and no much larger clone turns up one base away. Enrolling through a virtual design, the prospective study's participants ranged in age from roughly 18 to 89 years and lived across around 25 United States geographic areas. To assign participants to cohorts, the prospective study relied on clinical history that participants themselves reported in a screening survey and a study questionnaire. A participant counted as exposed if, within 2 weeks of entering the study, that participant had been in contact with someone who had a PCR-confirmed or clinician-diagnosed COVID-19 case. In the prospective study, mobile phlebotomists collected whole blood, serum and a nasopharyngeal or oropharyngeal swab from each participant. Participants in the prospective study had the option to provide additional blood draws and questionnaires over a roughly two-month period. Before DNA extraction, prospective study blood samples were shipped either frozen or at room temperature.

This entry is derived from a study of blood T cell repertoires in COVID-19 (dated by TCRdb to between 2020 and 2021). In the study overall: Collaborator samples came from the United States, Italy and Spain and covered acute and convalescent phases of COVID-19. The material from the prospective study consisted of cDNA or gDNA derived from T cells, B-cell-depleted T cells, or PBMCs. Deeply sampled blood TCRbeta repertoires from subjects exposed to, actively infected with, or recovered from COVID-19 were included in the dataset. The repertoires were made available in a free public database intended to serve as a resource for research on the immune response to SARS-CoV-2. The samples were drawn from two sources: the first 160 participants of the ongoing ImmuneRACE study, and some 1,300 subjects contributed by 6 global collaborators. A de-identified subject ID, COVID-19 status, age in years and sex were almost always included in the sample metadata. HLA class I and class II types, where available, came from metadata supplied by the sample provider rather than from assay-based typing.

TCRbeta CDR3 regions were amplified from genomic DNA by means of the immunoSEQ Assay, a bias-controlled multiplex PCR. As for the authors' bioinformatics: The number of nucleated cells in each sample was estimated from the amplification of reference gene primers within the assay. To quantify the absolute abundance of each unique TCRbeta CDR3 rearrangement, sequence reads were collapsed and filtered. For each sample, productive Simpson clonality was calculated as the square root of Simpson's diversity index over productive rearrangements. The source is immuneACCESS, and TCRdb retained only in-frame sequences with V and J called. Part of the clones is not carried over; for the studies checked, unresolved V genes explain less than half of this, and the remainder is unexplained. V, J and clone size are taken as reported in that table, and D and trimming were inferred from the DNA itself. This sample is represented by fewer than 250,000 clones; about 90% of them were singletons. The ten top clones hold 0.87% of the sample.

The paper's findings and limits, for the study overall: Clinical and demographic metadata were provided uncurated, with the amount varying by source and participant.

This sequence was found in a man aged 50 or older who had been exposed to COVID-19. Sequencing was performed on PBMCs or T cells enriched from blood (not recorded which).

The bases are TGTGCCAGTAGTATTGGGACAGGGGTTCCGTTAACAGATACGCAGTATTTT. This encodes CASSIGTGVPLTDTQYF. Recombination joined TRBV19 with TRBJ2-3, with TRBD1 matching 10 junction bases. After removal of 3 bases from V and 3 bases from J, the junction retains 9 bases not matched to a gene. Taken from cysteine to phenylalanine, the CDR3 has 17 residues. Of all the DNA, just the CDR3 is kept, 51 bases in frame from base 1. Taken from the germline V gene (reference sequence), the CDR1 and CDR2 loops are LNHDA and SQIVND.